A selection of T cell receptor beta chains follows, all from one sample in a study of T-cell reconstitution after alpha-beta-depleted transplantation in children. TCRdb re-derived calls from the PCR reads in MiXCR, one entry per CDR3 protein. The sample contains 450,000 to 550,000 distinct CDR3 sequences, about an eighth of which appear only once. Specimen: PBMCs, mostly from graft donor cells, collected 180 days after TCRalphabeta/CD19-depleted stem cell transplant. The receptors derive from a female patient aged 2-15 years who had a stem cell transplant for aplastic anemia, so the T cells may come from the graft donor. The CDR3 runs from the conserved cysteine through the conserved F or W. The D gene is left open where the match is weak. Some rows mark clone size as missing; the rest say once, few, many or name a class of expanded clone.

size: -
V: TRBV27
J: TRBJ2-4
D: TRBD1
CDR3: CASSLGTGGLDIQYF
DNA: TGTGCCAGCAGTTTAGGGACAGGGGGCTTGGACATTCAGTACTTC

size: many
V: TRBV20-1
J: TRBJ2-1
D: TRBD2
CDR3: CSARERLAVYNEQFF
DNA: TGCAGTGCTAGAGAGAGACTAGCGGTCTACAATGAGCAGTTCTTC

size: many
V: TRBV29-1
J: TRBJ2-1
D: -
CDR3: CSVDRDYNEQFF
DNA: TGCAGCGTTGATAGGGACTACAATGAGCAGTTCTTC

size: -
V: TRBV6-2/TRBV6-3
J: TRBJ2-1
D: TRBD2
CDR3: CASSYLAGYNEQFF
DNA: TGTGCCAGCAGTTACTTAGCGGGCTACAATGAGCAGTTCTTC

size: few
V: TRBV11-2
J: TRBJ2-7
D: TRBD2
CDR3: CASSLVSVAGGLREQYF
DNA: TGTGCCAGCAGCTTAGTCTCAGTGGCGGGAGGGTTGCGGGAGCAGTACTTC

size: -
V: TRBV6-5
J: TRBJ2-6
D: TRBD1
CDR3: CASRRRGRGANVLTF
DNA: TGTGCCAGCAGACGAAGGGGGCGTGGGGCCAACGTCCTGACTTTC

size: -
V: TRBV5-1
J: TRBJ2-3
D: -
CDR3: CASSLGESTDTQYF
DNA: TGCGCCAGCAGCTTGGGGGAATCCACAGATACGCAGTATTTT

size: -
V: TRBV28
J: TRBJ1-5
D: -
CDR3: CASKAPRSGQPQHF
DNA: TGTGCCAGCAAAGCCCCTCGGTCGGGTCAGCCCCAGCATTTT

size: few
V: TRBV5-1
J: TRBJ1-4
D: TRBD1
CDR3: CASSEYRGSNEKLFF
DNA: TGCGCCAGCAGCGAATACAGGGGATCTAATGAAAAACTGTTTTTT

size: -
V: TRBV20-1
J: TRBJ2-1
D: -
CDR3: CSAARRRDNEQFF
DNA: TGCAGTGCCGCCCGACGGAGGGACAATGAGCAGTTCTTC

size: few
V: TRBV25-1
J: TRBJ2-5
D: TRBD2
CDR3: CASSELAGGPSQETQYF
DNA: TGTGCCAGCAGTGAACTAGCGGGAGGGCCCTCCCAAGAGACCCAGTACTTC

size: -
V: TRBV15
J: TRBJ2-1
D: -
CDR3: CATEERHVHEQFF
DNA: TGTGCCACCGAGGAAAGACATGTGCATGAGCAGTTCTTC

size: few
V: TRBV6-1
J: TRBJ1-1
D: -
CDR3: CASSPAVTEAIGTEAFF
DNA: TGTGCCAGCAGCCCCGCAGTTACTGAAGCGATTGGCACTGAAGCTTTCTTT

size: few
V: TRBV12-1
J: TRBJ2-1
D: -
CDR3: CASSFPDIGNEQFF
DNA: TGTGCCAGCAGCTTTCCGGACATAGGCAATGAGCAGTTCTTC

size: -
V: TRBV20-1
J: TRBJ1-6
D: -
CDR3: CSADARSSYNSPLHF
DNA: TGCAGTGCCGACGCCAGGAGCTCCTATAATTCACCCCTCCACTTT

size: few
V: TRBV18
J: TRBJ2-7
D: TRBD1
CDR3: CASSPVLLQGARNEQYF
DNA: TGTGCCAGCTCACCGGTACTCCTACAGGGGGCGCGCAACGAGCAGTACTTC

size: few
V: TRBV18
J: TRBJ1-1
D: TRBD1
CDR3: CASSPTGGYTEAFF
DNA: TGTGCCAGCTCACCTACAGGGGGCTACACTGAAGCTTTCTTT

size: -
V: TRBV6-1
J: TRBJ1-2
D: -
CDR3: CASSPDSFIYGYTF
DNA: TGTGCCAGCAGCCCCGACAGTTTTATTTACGGCTACACCTTC

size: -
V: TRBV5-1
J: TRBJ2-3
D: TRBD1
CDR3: CASSSRDSDTDTQYF
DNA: TGCGCCAGCAGCTCCCGGGACAGCGACACAGATACGCAGTATTTT

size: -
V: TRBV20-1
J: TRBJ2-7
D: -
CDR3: CSASNSEQYF
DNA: TGCAGTGCTAGTAACTCCGAGCAGTACTTC

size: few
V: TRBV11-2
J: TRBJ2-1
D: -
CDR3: CASSLNRNEQFF
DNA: TGTGCCAGCAGCCTCAATAGGAATGAGCAGTTCTTC

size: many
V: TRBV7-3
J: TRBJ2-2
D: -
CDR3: CASSLMQLSGELFF
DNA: TGTGCCAGCAGCTTAATGCAGCTATCCGGGGAGCTGTTTTTT

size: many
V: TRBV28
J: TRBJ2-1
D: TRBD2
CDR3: CASSISSGMLYNEQFF
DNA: TGTGCCAGCAGTATATCAAGCGGGATGCTCTACAATGAGCAGTTCTTC

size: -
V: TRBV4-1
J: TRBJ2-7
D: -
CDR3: CASSQGFTHPYEQYF
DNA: TGCGCCAGCAGCCAAGGGTTCACCCACCCATACGAGCAGTACTTC

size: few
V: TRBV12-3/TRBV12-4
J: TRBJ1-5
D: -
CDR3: CASSPEDSNQPQHF
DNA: TGTGCCAGCAGTCCCGAGGACAGCAATCAGCCCCAGCATTTT

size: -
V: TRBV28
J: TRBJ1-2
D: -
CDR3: CASTLSGRVYGYTF
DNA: TGTGCCAGCACTCTTTCCGGTCGGGTCTATGGCTACACCTTC

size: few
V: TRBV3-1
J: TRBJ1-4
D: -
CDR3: CASSSQGVRLFF
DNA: TGTGCCAGCAGCTCGCAAGGGGTAAGACTGTTTTTT

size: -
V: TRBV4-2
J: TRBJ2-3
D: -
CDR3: CASSQSLTDTQYF
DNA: TGTGCCAGCAGCCAATCCCTCACAGATACGCAGTATTTT

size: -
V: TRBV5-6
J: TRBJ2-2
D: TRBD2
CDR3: CASSRQRGYTGELFF
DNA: TGTGCCAGCAGCCGGCAGCGGGGATACACCGGGGAGCTGTTTTTT

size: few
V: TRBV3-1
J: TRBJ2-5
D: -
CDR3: CASSQHPTETQYF
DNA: TGTGCCAGCAGCCAACATCCGACAGAGACCCAGTACTTC

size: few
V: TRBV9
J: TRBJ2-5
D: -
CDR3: CASSVVGQETQYF
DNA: TGTGCCAGCAGCGTAGTAGGGCAAGAGACCCAGTACTTC

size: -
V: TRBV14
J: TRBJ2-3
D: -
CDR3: CASSQVTDLKHTDTQYF
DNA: TGTGCCAGCAGCCAAGTTACAGACCTCAAACACACAGATACGCAGTATTTT

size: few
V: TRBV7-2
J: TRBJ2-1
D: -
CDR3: CASSYTRPLSSYNEQFF
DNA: TGTGCCAGCAGCTACACTAGACCTCTCAGCTCCTACAATGAGCAGTTCTTC

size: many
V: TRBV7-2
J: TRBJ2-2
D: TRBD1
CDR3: CASSPGRGLGTGELFF
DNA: TGTGCCAGCAGCCCCGGCAGGGGGCTTGGCACCGGGGAGCTGTTTTTT

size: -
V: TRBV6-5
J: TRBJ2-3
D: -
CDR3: CAPSMKDTQYF
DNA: TGTGCCCCATCTATGAAGGATACGCAGTATTTT

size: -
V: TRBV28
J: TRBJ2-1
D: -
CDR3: CASSSARALHEQFF
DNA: TGTGCCAGCAGTTCCGCCCGGGCCCTCCATGAGCAGTTCTTC

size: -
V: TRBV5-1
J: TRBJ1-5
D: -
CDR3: CASSPTGQNNRPQHF
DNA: TGCGCCAGCAGCCCGACCGGACAGAACAATCGGCCCCAGCATTTT

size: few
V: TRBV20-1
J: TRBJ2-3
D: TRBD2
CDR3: CSPPRAGLAGDTQYF
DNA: TGCAGTCCCCCACGCGCGGGACTAGCGGGGGATACGCAGTATTTT

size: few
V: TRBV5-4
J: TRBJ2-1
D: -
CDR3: CASSLNLPNSHISEGVSYNEQFF
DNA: TGTGCCAGCAGCTTGAACCTACCTAACTCCCACATCTCGGAAGGGGTCTCCTACAATGAGCAGTTCTTC

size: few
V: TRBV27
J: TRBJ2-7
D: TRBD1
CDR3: CASSFVDRGLYEQYF
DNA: TGTGCCAGCAGTTTTGTGGACAGGGGGCTCTACGAGCAGTACTTC

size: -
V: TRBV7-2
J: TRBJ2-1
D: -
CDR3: CASSLMGTPLYNEQFF
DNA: TGTGCCAGCAGCTTAATGGGGACACCTCTTTACAATGAGCAGTTCTTC

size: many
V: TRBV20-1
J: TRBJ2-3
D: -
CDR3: CSARGRRASADTQYF
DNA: TGCAGTGCTAGAGGTCGGAGGGCCTCGGCAGATACGCAGTATTTT

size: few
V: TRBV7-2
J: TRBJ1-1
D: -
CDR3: CASSLWALNTEAFF
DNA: TGTGCCAGCAGCCTTTGGGCCCTGAACACTGAAGCTTTCTTT

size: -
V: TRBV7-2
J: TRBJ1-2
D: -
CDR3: CASSLAPTDRNYGYTF
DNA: TGTGCCAGCAGCTTAGCACCTACCGACAGGAACTATGGCTACACCTTC

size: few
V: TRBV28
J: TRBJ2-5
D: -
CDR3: CASSPSIEGTQYF
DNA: TGTGCCAGCAGTCCTTCAATCGAGGGGACCCAGTACTTC

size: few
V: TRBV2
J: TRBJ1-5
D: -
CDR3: CASSDGIPGNQPQHF
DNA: TGTGCCAGCAGTGATGGCATCCCGGGCAATCAGCCCCAGCATTTT

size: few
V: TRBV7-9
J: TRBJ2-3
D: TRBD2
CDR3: CASTRTSGGADTQYF
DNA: TGTGCCAGCACGCGGACTAGCGGGGGGGCAGATACGCAGTATTTT